The rows below give T cell receptor beta chains drawn from one sample of a study of T cell repertoires in cytomegalovirus infection. TCRdb called the reads again in MiXCR, with one record for every CDR3 protein. The sample lists about 450,000 distinct CDR3 sequences, approximately 31% occurring once. Specimen: PBMCs. These receptor sequences come from a human donor in good health (CMV status not recorded). Some clones in this sample may be carry-over from other donors' samples. The CDR3 runs from the conserved cysteine through the conserved F or W. A D gene is named only where the DNA matches it firmly. Clone size appears in some rows only: once, few, many, or a class for an expanded clone.

CASSFRGVLGDTQYF	TGCGCCAGCAGCTTCCGGGGGGTCTTGGGAGATACGCAGTATTTT	TRBD2	NA	TRBV5-1	TRBJ2-3
CATAGGLHTDTQYF	TGCGCCACCGCAGGGGGTCTCCACACAGATACGCAGTATTTT	TRBD1	few	TRBV5-1	TRBJ2-3
CASRYISGQGFNEQFF	TGTGCCAGCAGGTACATTTCGGGACAGGGTTTCAATGAGCAGTTCTTC	TRBD1	NA	TRBV6-5	TRBJ2-1
CASRFDLNEQFF	TGTGCCAGCAGATTCGACCTCAATGAGCAGTTCTTC	NA	many	TRBV7-9	TRBJ2-1
CSVEFLGTGELFF	TGCAGCGTTGAGTTCTTGGGCACCGGGGAGCTGTTTTTT	NA	NA	TRBV29-1	TRBJ2-2
CASSQTGIPIYGYTF	TGTGCCAGCAGTCAGACCGGGATCCCGATATATGGCTACACCTTC	NA	few	TRBV6-1	TRBJ1-2
CASRRTGGDQAFF	TGTGCCAGCAGAAGGACAGGGGGCGATCAGGCTTTCTTT	TRBD1	few	TRBV7-2	TRBJ1-1
CASSYGTRNTEAFF	TGTGCCAGCAGTTATGGGACACGGAACACTGAAGCTTTCTTT	NA	NA	TRBV6-2/TRBV6-3	TRBJ1-1
CASSEGRGGRLNTEAFF	TGTGCCAGCAGTGAAGGCCGAGGTGGACGGCTGAACACTGAAGCTTTCTTT	NA	NA	TRBV6-1	TRBJ1-1
CASSQGNGYTF	TGTGCCAGCAGTCAGGGCAATGGCTACACCTTC	NA	NA	TRBV6-5	TRBJ1-2
CSARAGGGIGEQFF	TGCAGTGCCAGGGCGGGGGGGGGGATCGGTGAGCAGTTCTTC	TRBD2	NA	TRBV20-1	TRBJ2-1
CASSERGGGGDEQFF	TGTGCCAGCAGTGAACGGGGCGGGGGGGGGGACGAGCAGTTCTTC	TRBD2	NA	TRBV25-1	TRBJ2-1
CASSNRGQVNTEAFF	TGTGCCAGTAGTAACAGGGGGCAGGTTAACACTGAAGCTTTCTTT	TRBD1	NA	TRBV19	TRBJ1-1
CASSPGGSPLMNTEAFF	TGCGCCAGCAGCCCGGGAGGGAGCCCCCTGATGAACACTGAAGCTTTCTTT	NA	NA	TRBV5-1	TRBJ1-1
CSALGQSETEAFF	TGCAGTGCTCTTGGACAGTCTGAAACTGAAGCTTTCTTT	NA	few	TRBV20-1	TRBJ1-1
CASSPPPTSYAYEQYF	TGTGCCAGCAGCCCTCCCCCTACTAGTTATGCCTACGAGCAGTACTTC	NA	few	TRBV7-2	TRBJ2-7
CATSDFFASGSSTDTQYF	TGTGCCACCAGTGATTTTTTTGCCAGCGGGTCAAGCACAGATACGCAGTATTTT	NA	few	TRBV24-1	TRBJ2-3
CASSDAYGYTF	TGTGCCAGCAGTGACGCCTATGGCTACACCTTC	NA	few	TRBV2	TRBJ1-2
CSVAEGPVSYEQFF	TGCAGCGTCGCCGAGGGGCCCGTTTCTTACGAGCAGTTCTTC	NA	few	TRBV29-1	TRBJ2-1
CSVGFGSYNEQFF	TGCAGCGTTGGTTTTGGCTCCTACAATGAGCAGTTCTTC	NA	NA	TRBV29-1	TRBJ2-1
CASSKPGLLGVNEQYF	TGTGCCAGCAGTAAACCGGGACTTCTGGGCGTGAACGAGCAGTACTTC	NA	NA	TRBV27	TRBJ2-7
CASSHDGGYNEQFF	TGTGCCAGCAGCCACGACGGGGGATACAATGAGCAGTTCTTC	NA	many	TRBV6-5	TRBJ2-1
CASSTGTGISPLHF	TGCGCCAGCAGCACAGGGACAGGGATATCACCCCTCCACTTT	TRBD1	NA	TRBV5-1	TRBJ1-6